This passage covers 6 T cell receptor beta chains from one sample sequenced in a study of OX40 agonist ivuxolimab in advanced cancers. Only in-frame clones appear in the TCRdb table, and some are missing; sequencing was by immunoSEQ multiplex PCR. The repertoire has about 66,000 clones, roughly 81% of them found once; the top ten carry 1.5% to 2%. Sequencing used CD4+ or CD8+ T cells sorted from blood, obtained in a trial of the OX40 agonist ivuxolimab. These receptors were taken from an adult with an advanced solid tumor such as melanoma, head and neck, liver or kidney cancer.

V is TRBV7-6 and J is TRBJ2-1, with TRBD2 identical over 8 bases. Germline V gene lookup returns CDR1 SGHVS and CDR2 FNYEAQ. The J segment lost 1 base and the V segment lost 2 bases, leaving 4 bases of the junction unmatched. The CDR3 loop spans 16 amino acids. The DNA of the CDR3 is TGTGCCAGCAGCTTATTCCCGGGGGGGTCCTACAATGAGCAGTTCTTC. Its translation: CASSLFPGGSYNEQFF.

V gene TRBV11-2 combines with J gene TRBJ1-3; possible D gene TRBD1, 5 bases. Germline V gene lookup returns CDR1 SGHAT and CDR2 FQNNGV. CDR3 size: 17 residues. Trimming took 0 bases from V and 2 from J, leaving 14 bases between them. CDR3 bases: TGTGCCAGCAGCTTAGATCGGTTAGGGGCGGCTGGAAACACCATATATTTT. This encodes CASSLDRLGAAGNTIYF.

This sequence joins TRBV19 and TRBJ1-1; a weak D match, TRBD1 (5 bases). Germline V CDR1 and CDR2: LNHDA, SQIVND (reference sequence). This CDR3 is 14 amino acids long. The V gene lost 5 bases and the J gene lost 4 bases, with 14 bases spanning the gap. CDR3 region: CASSAFGGGTEAFF. The CDR3 DNA reads as TGTGCCAGTAGTGCTTTTGGGGGGGGCACTGAAGCTTTCTTT.

This rearrangement joins TRBV5-1 to TRBJ1-5; D uncertain. Germline lookup yields CDR1 SGHRS and CDR2 YFSETQ. This CDR3 has 13 amino acids. Trimming cost V 0 bases and J 4 bases, with 5 bases left between them. This chain's CDR3 is CASSLVGNQPQHF. In nucleotides, the CDR3 is TGCGCCAGCAGCTTGGTGGGTAATCAGCCCCAGCATTTT. The whole variable domain, remainder taken from reference TRBV5-1 and TRBJ1-5, is KAGVTQTPRYLIKTRGQQVTLSCSPISGHRSVSWYQQTPGQGLQFLFEYFSETQRNKGNFPGRFSGRQFSNSRSEMNVSTLELGDSALYLCASSLVGNQPQHFGDGTRLSIL.

The gene calls are TRBV19 and TRBJ1-2, with 8 bases lining up with TRBD1. Looked up from germline, CDR1 is LNHDA and CDR2 is SQIVND (reference sequence). The CDR3 totals 15 residues. The V and J ends lost 5 bases and 3 bases, in that order; junction bases with no gene match: 8. The CDR3 DNA reads as TGTGCCAGTAGTCTTGGGACAGGACCGGACTATGGCTACACCTTC. This codes for CASSLGTGPDYGYTF.

This clone was found a few times. The rearrangement joins TRBV5-1 to TRBJ2-7; 9 nucleotides line up with TRBD1. The CDR3 is 14 residues long. In germline, CDR1 is SGHRS, CDR2 YFSETQ. The V segment lost 4 bases and the J segment 3 bases; nucleotides outside the gene matches: 5. CDR3 bases: TGCGCCAGCAGCGGAGGGACAGGGTTCTACGAGCAGTACTTC. Encoded protein: CASSGGTGFYEQYF.